These 9 T cell receptor beta chains were sequenced from one sample in a study of beta chain features in type 1 diabetes. Every bit of the isolated RNA underwent reverse transcription, so sequencing read expressed TCRB transcripts. The protocol was immunoSEQ multiplex PCR, while the TCRdb copy is restricted to in-frame clones and leaves out a portion. The top ten hold 0.02% to 0.025% of the sample, which has about 900,000 clones, roughly 17% seen once. The specimen sequenced was naive CD4+ T cells from blood. Receptors originate from a woman aged 18-29 years in good health.

This chain connects TRBV2 to TRBJ2-5, with D hard to call. The germline V gene has CDR1 SNHLY and CDR2 FYNNEI. V lost 3 bases to trimming and J lost 2 bases, with 7 bases between them. CDR3 size: 13 residues. CDR3 bases: TGTGCCAGCAGTGATATACTACAAGAGACCCAGTACTTC. Protein sequence: CASSDILQETQYF.

This clone was seen a few times. The chain is built from TRBV20-1 and TRBJ2-7; D unclear. Trimming left V 5 bases short and J 1 base short, with 6 bases between. The CDR3 spans 11 residues. Germline CDR1 DFQATT, CDR2 SNEGSKA (reference sequence). CDR3 DNA: TGCAGTGCTGCTAAGTCCTACGAGCAGTACTTC. It specifies CSAAKSYEQYF.

In this sample, this clone turned up a few times. The gene calls are TRBV21-1 and TRBJ2-4; the table names TRBD2, a call not compared with the DNA. TRBV21-1 is shown as a pseudogene. The CDR3 has 19 residues. The CDR3 DNA sequence: TGTGCCAGCAGCCAACCCCTGCCCACTAGCGGGAGAAGGCAGCGCATTCAGTACTTC. Its protein product is CASSQPLPTSGRRQRIQYF.

This clone appeared once. This rearrangement joins TRBV27 to TRBJ2-2, with D perhaps matching TRBD1 (5 bases). The CDR3 consists of 12 residues. Trimming stripped 6 bases from V and 5 bases from J, with 7 bases between. The germline gives CDR1 MNHEY, CDR2 SMNVEV (reference sequence). CDR3 sequence: CASRYRTGELFF. Written as DNA, the CDR3 is TGTGCCAGCAGATACAGGACCGGGGAGCTGTTTTTT.

A few counts support this clone. Other DNA variants within this sample encode the same CDR3. This sequence joins TRBV5-4 and TRBJ2-5; D gene uncertain. CDR3 length equals 14 residues. CDR1 SGHNT and CDR2 YYREEE come from the germline V gene (reference sequence). Trimming took off 0 bases at V and 2 bases at J, with 8 bases between the two ends. This CDR3 is CASSLGSAQETQYF. CDR3 DNA sequence: TGTGCCAGCAGCTTGGGCAGCGCTCAAGAGACCCAGTACTTC.

This clone was observed a handful of times. The V and J genes are TRBV7-2 and TRBJ2-2; D remains unclear. The CDR3 spans 16 residues. The germline V gene has CDR1 SGHTA and CDR2 FQGNSA. The V and J ends lost 1 base and 6 bases respectively, with 15 bases between them. Here the CDR3 DNA reads TGTGCCAGCAGCTTAGGGTATTGGTCATTAGCCGGGGAGCTGTTTTTT. Its protein product is CASSLGYWSLAGELFF. The full variable domain, completed using reference TRBV7-2 and TRBJ2-2, is GAGVSQSPSNKVTEKGKDVELRCDPISGHTALYWYRQSLGQGLEFLIYFQGNSAPDKSGLPSDRFSAERTGGSVSTLTIQRTQQEDSAVYLCASSLGYWSLAGELFFGEGSRLTVL.

This chain links TRBV7-9 with TRBJ2-7, with TRBD2 identical over 7 bases. The CDR3 loop spans 14 amino acids. Germline loops: CDR1 SEHNR, CDR2 FQNEAQ (reference sequence). V shed 7 bases and J 5 bases; nucleotides not matched to a gene: 11. The CDR3 bases are TGTGCCAGCATTGGGCGGGAGCCTTGGCACGAGCAGTACTTC. Translation gives CASIGREPWHEQYF.

The V gene is TRBV4-2, the J gene TRBJ2-3, with D possibly being TRBD2 (6 bases). The germline V and J ends were trimmed by 1 base and 3 bases, with 11 bases remaining between them. The CDR3 is made up of 15 amino acids. Germline V gene lookup returns CDR1 LGHNA and CDR2 YNFKEQ. The CDR3 loop is CASSQGRGKTDTQYF. CDR3 nucleotides: TGTGCCAGCAGCCAAGGGAGGGGTAAGACAGATACGCAGTATTTT.

This rearrangement joins TRBV5-1 to TRBJ2-7, with TRBD1 matching 9 bases. Germline assignment: CDR1 SGHRS and CDR2 YFSETQ. V trimming: 0 bases; J trimming: 6 bases; junction bases outside the gene matches: 13. The CDR3 sequence is 17 residues long. CDR3 in amino acids: CASSLDPSGQGSPEQYF. In DNA, the CDR3 is TGCGCCAGCAGCTTGGATCCCTCGGGACAGGGTTCCCCCGAGCAGTACTTC.